The present T cell receptor beta chain was sequenced within a study of T cell repertoires in cytomegalovirus infection. As for the study in general: Public TCR beta signature analysis indicated the presence of both CMV infection and matching HLA type.

To note about this clonotype: Antigen specificity is unknown.

General observations from the study: CMV-specific TCR beta clonotypes restricted by HLA-C were the ones dominating the ex vivo response.

MiXCR, applied by TCRdb to the reads, yields one record per CDR3 protein. The sample carries over 150,000 distinct CDR3 sequences, roughly 17% recorded once. Sequencing was done on a sample of CD8+ T cells from PBMCs. The origin of this receptor is a human donor in good health (CMV status not recorded). Some clones in this sample may be carry-over from other donors' samples.

The CDR3 is CAISATGQETQYF. In DNA, the CDR3 is TGTGCCATCAGTGCGACAGGACAAGAGACCCAGTACTTC. J is TRBJ2-5 and V is TRBV10-3; D may be TRBD1 (6 bases). The CDR3 consists of 13 residues. Germline CDR1 ENHRY, CDR2 SYGVKD. With 4 bases removed from V and 2 bases from J, the gap between germline ends came to 8 bases.